The 5 T cell receptor beta chains in this list originate from one sample, sequenced in a study of blood T cell repertoires in COVID-19 (dated by TCRdb to about 2020). Library preparation used the immunoSEQ multiplex PCR assay. Drawn from immuneACCESS, this table holds only the in-frame rearrangements with V and J called that TCRdb kept. Clones are partly lost; checked studies trace under half to an unresolved V gene and leave the rest unexplained. Within this sample are about 180,000 clones, with 82% of them counted one time only. Around 8% of the sample rests with the top ten. Sequenced: peripheral blood. The receptor set was obtained from a woman between 70 and 85 years old with acute or convalescent COVID-19.

Only a few counts were recorded for this clone. The chain couples TRBV6-6 to TRBJ2-1, with 13 bases lining up with TRBD2. Trimming at V came to 6 bases and at J to 9 bases, leaving 8 bases not matched to a gene. The CDR3 has 15 residues. Germline loops: CDR1 MNHNY, CDR2 SVGAGI (reference sequence). The CDR3 protein is CASRFGTSGKIEQFF. CDR3 nucleotide sequence: TGTGCCAGCAGATTTGGGACTAGCGGGAAGATTGAGCAGTTCTTC.

This clone was seen only a few times. This sequence joins TRBV5-1 and TRBJ2-5; 7 nucleotides align to TRBD1. CDR1 SGHRS and CDR2 YFSETQ come from the germline V gene. This CDR3 has 16 amino acids. Losses at the gene ends were 6 bases for V and 3 bases for J; bases not matched to a gene: 14. In DNA form, the CDR3 reads TGCGCCAGCACCCGGACAGGACCAAGTGAGGAAGAGACCCAGTACTTC. The encoded protein is CASTRTGPSEEETQYF.

The CDR3 nucleotides are TGTGCCAGCAGCTCCTGGGCTGTAGGTGGTGGCTACACCTTC. Its protein is CASSSWAVGGGYTF. The V gene is TRBV5-6, the J gene TRBJ1-2; D call uncertain. Trimming pared 3 bases from V and 7 bases from J, leaving 16 bases between. Germline V gene lookup returns CDR1 SGHDT and CDR2 YYEEEE. The CDR3 spans 14 residues.

V gene TRBV20-1 combines with J gene TRBJ2-7, with TRBD1 matching 9 bases. Germline loops: CDR1 DFQATT, CDR2 SNEGSKA (reference sequence). The CDR3 spans 11 residues. The CDR3 loop reads CGGTGSYEQYF. The CDR3 DNA is TGCGGGGGGACAGGGTCCTACGAGCAGTACTTC.

The V call is TRBV21-1, the J call TRBJ1-1; the table's TRBD1 call for D was not verified on the DNA. TRBV21-1 is deemed a pseudogene. The CDR3 spans 14 residues. The CDR3 DNA sequence: TGTGCCAGCAGCAAAGCGCAGGGGAACACTGAAGCTTTCTTT. Translating gives CASSKAQGNTEAFF.